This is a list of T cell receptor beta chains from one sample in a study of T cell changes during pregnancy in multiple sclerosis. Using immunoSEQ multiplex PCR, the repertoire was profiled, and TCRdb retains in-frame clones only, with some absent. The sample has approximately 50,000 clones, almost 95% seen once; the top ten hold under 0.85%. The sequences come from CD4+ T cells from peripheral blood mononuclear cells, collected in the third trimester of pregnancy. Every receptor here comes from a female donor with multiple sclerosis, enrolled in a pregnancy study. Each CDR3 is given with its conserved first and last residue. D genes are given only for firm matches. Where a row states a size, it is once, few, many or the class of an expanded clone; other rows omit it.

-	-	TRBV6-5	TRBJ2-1	CASSYSPGVNNEQFF	TGTGCCAGCAGTTACTCTCCAGGGGTTAACAATGAGCAGTTCTTC
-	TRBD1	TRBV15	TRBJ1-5	CATSSPGTVDGQPQHF	TGTGCCACCAGCAGTCCCGGGACAGTCGATGGTCAGCCCCAGCATTTT
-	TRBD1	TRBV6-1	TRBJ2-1	CASSDDNRGRRLAGHNEQFF	TGTGCCAGCAGTGATGACAACAGGGGGCGAAGGCTAGCAGGCCACAATGAGCAGTTCTTC
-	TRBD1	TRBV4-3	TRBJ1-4	CASSQGQGGKLFF	TGCGCCAGCAGCCAAGGACAGGGAGGAAAACTGTTTTTT
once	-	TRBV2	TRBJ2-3	CASRRGARNTDTQYF	TGTGCCAGCAGGCGGGGAGCCAGAAACACAGATACGCAGTATTTT
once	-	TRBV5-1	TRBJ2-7	CASSLHGPNLSYEQYF	TGCGCCAGCAGCTTGCATGGGCCGAACCTCTCCTACGAGCAGTACTTC
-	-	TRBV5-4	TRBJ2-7	CASSLYLFQGGEQYF	TGTGCCAGCAGCCTATACCTTTTCCAAGGGGGCGAGCAGTACTTC
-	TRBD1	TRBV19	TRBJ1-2	CASRRQGPTNYGYTF	TGTGCCAGTAGACGACAGGGGCCGACTAACTATGGCTACACCTTC
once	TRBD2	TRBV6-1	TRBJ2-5	CASSEGALAGGWETQYF	TGTGCCAGCAGTGAAGGGGCACTAGCGGGAGGCTGGGAGACCCAGTACTTC
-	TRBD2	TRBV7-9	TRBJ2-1	CASSTGLAGGPLSYNEQFF	TGTGCCAGCAGCACTGGACTAGCGGGAGGACCCCTCTCCTACAATGAGCAGTTCTTC
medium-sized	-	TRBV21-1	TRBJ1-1	CASSIGTGVADTEAFF	TGTGCCAGCAGCATAGGGACAGGGGTGGCGGACACTGAAGCTTTCTTT
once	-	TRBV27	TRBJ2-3	CASSLYSRDSTDTQYF	TGTGCCAGCAGTTTATACTCCCGGGACTCCACAGATACGCAGTATTTT
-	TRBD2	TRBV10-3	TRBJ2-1	CAISDPRLAGDPNEQFF	TGTGCCATCAGTGACCCCCGACTAGCGGGAGACCCTAATGAGCAGTTCTTC
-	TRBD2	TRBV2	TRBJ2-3	CASSGGISGNTDTQYF	TGTGCCAGCAGTGGGGGGATTAGCGGGAACACAGATACGCAGTATTTT